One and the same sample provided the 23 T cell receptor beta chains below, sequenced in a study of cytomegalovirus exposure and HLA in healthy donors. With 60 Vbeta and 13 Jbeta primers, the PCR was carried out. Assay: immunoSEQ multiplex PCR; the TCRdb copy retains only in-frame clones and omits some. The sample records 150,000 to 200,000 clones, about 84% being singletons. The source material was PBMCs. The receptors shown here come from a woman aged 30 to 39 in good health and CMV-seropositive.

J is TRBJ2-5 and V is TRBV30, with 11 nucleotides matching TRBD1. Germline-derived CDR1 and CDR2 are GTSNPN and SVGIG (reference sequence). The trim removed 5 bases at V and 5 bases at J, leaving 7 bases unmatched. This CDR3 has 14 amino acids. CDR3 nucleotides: TGTGCCTGGTCCGGGACAGGGGGGCAGGAGACCCAGTACTTC. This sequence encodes CAWSGTGGQETQYF.

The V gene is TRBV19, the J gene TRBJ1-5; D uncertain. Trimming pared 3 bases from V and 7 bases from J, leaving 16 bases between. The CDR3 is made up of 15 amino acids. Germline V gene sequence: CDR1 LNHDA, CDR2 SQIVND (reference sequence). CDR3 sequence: CASSMGGERRQPQHF. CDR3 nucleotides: TGTGCCAGTAGTATGGGCGGGGAAAGGAGGCAGCCCCAGCATTTT.

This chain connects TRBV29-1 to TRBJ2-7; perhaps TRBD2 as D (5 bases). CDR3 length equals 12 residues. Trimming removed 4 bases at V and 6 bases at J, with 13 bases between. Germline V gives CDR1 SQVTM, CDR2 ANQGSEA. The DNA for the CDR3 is TGCAGCGTTGGGACCTTTGCGGGCGAGCAGTACTTC. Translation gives CSVGTFAGEQYF.

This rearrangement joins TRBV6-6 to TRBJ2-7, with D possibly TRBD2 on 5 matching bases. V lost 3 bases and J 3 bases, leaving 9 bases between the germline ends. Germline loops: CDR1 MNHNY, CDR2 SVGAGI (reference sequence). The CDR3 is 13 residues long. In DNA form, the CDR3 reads TGTGCCAGCAGTTATGGAGGCAGCTACGAGCAGTACTTC. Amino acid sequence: CASSYGGSYEQYF.

In DNA, the CDR3 is TGTGCCAGCAGTTTAAGCGGGAGCCCCCCCGGGGAGCTGTTTTTT. Translating it yields CASSLSGSPPGELFF. The chain is built from TRBV28 and TRBJ2-2; 8 bases are a match to TRBD2. This CDR3 has 15 amino acids. Germline V lookup: CDR1 MDHEN, CDR2 SYDVKM. The ends lost 2 bases at V and 6 bases at J; junction bases unmatched: 5. Full variable domain (remainder filled in from reference TRBV28 and TRBJ2-2): DVKVTQSSRYLVKRTGEKVFLECVQDMDHENMFWYRQDPGLGLRLIYFSYDVKMKEKGDIPEGYSVSREKKERFSLILESASTNQTSMYLCASSLSGSPPGELFFGEGSRLTVL.

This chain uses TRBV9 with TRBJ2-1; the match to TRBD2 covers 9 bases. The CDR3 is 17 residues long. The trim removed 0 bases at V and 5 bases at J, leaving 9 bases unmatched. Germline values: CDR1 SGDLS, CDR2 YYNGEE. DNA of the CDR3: TGTGCCAGCAGCGTAGTGGGGGCGGGGGGGACAAACAATGAGCAGTTCTTC. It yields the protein CASSVVGAGGTNNEQFF.

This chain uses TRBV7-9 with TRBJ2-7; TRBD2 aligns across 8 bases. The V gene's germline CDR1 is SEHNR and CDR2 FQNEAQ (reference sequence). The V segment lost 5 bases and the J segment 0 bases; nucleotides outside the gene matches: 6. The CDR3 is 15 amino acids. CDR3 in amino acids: CASSPIAGLSYEQYF. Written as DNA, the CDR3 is TGTGCCAGCAGCCCTATAGCGGGACTCTCCTACGAGCAGTACTTC.

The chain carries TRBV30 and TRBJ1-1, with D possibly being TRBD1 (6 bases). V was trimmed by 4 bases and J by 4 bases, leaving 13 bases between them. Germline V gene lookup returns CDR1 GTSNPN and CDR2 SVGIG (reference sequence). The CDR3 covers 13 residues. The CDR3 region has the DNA TGTGCCTGGAATACTCACAGGGCCACTGAAGCTTTCTTT. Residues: CAWNTHRATEAFF.

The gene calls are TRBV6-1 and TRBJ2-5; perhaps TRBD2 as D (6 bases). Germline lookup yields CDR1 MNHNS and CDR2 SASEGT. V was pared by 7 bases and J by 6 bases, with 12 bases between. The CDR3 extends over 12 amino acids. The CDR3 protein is CASTGLPQTQYF. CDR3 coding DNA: TGTGCCAGCACTGGACTACCACAGACCCAGTACTTC.

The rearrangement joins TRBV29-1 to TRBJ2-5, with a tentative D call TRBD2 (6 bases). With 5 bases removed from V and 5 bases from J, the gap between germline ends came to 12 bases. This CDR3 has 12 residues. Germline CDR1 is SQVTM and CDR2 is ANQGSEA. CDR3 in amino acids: CSVFGGDETQYF. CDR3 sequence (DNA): TGCAGCGTTTTTGGAGGGGACGAGACCCAGTACTTC.

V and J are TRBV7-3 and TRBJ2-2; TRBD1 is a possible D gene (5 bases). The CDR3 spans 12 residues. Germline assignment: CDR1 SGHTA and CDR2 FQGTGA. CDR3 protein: CAPEMRQGELFF. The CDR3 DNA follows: TGTGCACCAGAGATGAGACAGGGGGAGCTGTTTTTT. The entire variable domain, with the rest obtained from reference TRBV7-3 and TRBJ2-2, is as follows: GAGVSQTPSNKVTEKGKYVELRCDPISGHTALYWYRQSLGQGPEFLIYFQGTGAADDSGLPNDRFFAVRPEGSVSTLKIQRTERGDSAVYLCAPEMRQGELFFGEGSRLTVL.

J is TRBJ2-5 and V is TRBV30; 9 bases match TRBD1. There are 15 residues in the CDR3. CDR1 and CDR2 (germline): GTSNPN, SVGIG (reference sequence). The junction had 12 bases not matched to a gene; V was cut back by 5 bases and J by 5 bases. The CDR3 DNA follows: TGTGCCTGGGCGGACAGGGGCCTTATGCGGGAGACCCAGTACTTC. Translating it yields CAWADRGLMRETQYF.

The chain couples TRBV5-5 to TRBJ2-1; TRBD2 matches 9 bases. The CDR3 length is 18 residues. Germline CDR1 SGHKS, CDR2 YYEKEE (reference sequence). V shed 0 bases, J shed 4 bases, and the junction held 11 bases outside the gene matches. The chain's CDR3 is CASSLGGPGGRVYNEQFF. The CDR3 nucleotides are TGTGCCAGCAGCTTGGGGGGACCGGGCGGGAGGGTATACAATGAGCAGTTCTTC.

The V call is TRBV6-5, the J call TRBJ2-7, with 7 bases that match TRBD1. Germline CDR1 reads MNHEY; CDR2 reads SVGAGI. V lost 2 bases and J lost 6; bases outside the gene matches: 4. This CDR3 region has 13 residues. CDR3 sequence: CASSYPGTAEQYF. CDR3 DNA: TGTGCCAGCAGTTACCCAGGGACAGCCGAGCAGTACTTC.

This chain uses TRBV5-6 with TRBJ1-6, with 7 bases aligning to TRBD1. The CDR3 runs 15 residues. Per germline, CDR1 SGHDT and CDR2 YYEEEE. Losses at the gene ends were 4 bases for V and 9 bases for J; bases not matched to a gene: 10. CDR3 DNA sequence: TGTGCCAGCAGCCGCGGCTGGGACAGTTCTTCACCCCTCCACTTT. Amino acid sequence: CASSRGWDSSSPLHF.

CDR3: CASKQETQYF. The CDR3 DNA reads TGTGCCAGCAAACAGGAGACCCAGTACTTC. The rearrangement links TRBV25-1 to TRBJ2-5; no clear D gene. Trimming took 7 bases from V and 5 from J, leaving 5 bases between them. Germline CDR1 is MGHDK and CDR2 is SYGVNS. The CDR3 is 10 amino acids.

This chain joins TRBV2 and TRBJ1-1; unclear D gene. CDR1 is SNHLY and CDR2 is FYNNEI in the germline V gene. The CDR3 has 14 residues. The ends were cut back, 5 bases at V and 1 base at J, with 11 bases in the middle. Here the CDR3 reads CASSREFGNTEAFF. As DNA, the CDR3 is TGTGCCAGCAGTCGGGAATTCGGGAACACTGAAGCTTTCTTT.

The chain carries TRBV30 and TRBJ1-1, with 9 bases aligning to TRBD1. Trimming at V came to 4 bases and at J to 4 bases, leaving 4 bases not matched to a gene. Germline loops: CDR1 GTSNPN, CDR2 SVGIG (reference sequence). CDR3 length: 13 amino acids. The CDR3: CAWTQTGGTEAFF. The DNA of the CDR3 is TGTGCCTGGACCCAGACAGGGGGCACTGAAGCTTTCTTT.

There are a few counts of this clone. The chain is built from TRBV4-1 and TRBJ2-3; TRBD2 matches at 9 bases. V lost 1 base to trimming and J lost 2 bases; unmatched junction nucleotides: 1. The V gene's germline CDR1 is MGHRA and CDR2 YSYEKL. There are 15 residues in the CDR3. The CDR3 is CASSQGLAVTDTQYF. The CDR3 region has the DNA TGCGCCAGCAGCCAAGGACTAGCGGTCACAGATACGCAGTATTTT.

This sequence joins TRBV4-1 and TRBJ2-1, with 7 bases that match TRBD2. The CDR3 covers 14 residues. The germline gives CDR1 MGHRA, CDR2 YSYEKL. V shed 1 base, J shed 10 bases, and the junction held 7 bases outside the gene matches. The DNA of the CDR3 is TGCGCCAGCAGCCAAGTCCCGACTAGCATGGAGCAGTTCTTC. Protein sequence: CASSQVPTSMEQFF.

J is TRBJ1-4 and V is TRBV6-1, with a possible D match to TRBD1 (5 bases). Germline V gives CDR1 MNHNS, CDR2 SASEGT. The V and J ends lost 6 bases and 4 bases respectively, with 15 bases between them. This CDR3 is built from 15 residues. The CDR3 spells CASRERQHNNEKLFF. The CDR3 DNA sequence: TGTGCCAGCAGGGAGAGACAGCACAATAATGAAAAACTGTTTTTT.

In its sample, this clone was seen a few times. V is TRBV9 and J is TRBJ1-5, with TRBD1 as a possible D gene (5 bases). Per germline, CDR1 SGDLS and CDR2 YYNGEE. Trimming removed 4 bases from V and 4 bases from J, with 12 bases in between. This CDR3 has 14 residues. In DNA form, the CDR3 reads TGTGCCAGCAGCCAGGGAGGGAGAAATCAGCCCCAGCATTTT. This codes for CASSQGGRNQPQHF.

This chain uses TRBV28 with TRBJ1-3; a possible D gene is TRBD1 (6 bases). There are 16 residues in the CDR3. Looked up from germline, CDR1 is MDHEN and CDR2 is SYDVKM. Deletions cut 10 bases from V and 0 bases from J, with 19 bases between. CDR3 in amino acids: CATGRDNYGSGNTIYF. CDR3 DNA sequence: TGTGCCACCGGAAGGGACAACTATGGCTCTGGAAACACCATATATTTT. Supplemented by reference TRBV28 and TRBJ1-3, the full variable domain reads DVKVTQSSRYLVKRTGEKVFLECVQDMDHENMFWYRQDPGLGLRLIYFSYDVKMKEKGDIPEGYSVSREKKERFSLILESASTNQTSMYLCATGRDNYGSGNTIYFGEGSWLTVV.